The entry below gives a single T cell receptor (beta chain) sequence along with its context. Sequenced by immunoSEQ multiplex PCR; TCRdb stores in-frame clones only, minus some. Of about 21,000 clones listed, approximately 92% are singletons. Trimming cost V 3 bases and J 5 bases, with 11 bases left between them. This CDR3 has 13 amino acids. Per germline, CDR1 MNHEY and CDR2 SVGAGI. This record belongs to a study of graft-versus-host responses after intestinal transplantation. The sequencing here drew on PBMCs, taken roughly ten weeks after intestinal transplantation. The V gene is TRBV6-5, the J gene TRBJ2-7; the D gene could be TRBD1 or TRBD2 (5 bases each). This TCR derives from a human patient who received an intestinal transplant, so some T cells may come from the graft donor. For the CDR3, the DNA is TGTGCCAGCAGTTATGGGGGAACCCACGAGCAGTACTTC. Protein sequence: CASSYGGTHEQYF.